The clone carrying this T cell receptor (beta chain) appeared a few times. What it recognizes is unknown. It was one heparinised blood draw, averaging about 0.12 L, that each donor gave. CD4+ cells of the naive, central memory, regulatory and stem cell-like memory types were sorted via CD45RO/CCR7/CD25/CD127/CD95/CD27. The data stem from a study of beta chain features in type 1 diabetes. Findings of the study overall: Within each of all four CD4+ subsets, Type 1 diabetes patients had TCRB CDR3s that were moderately but significantly shorter.

As every portion of the isolated RNA was reverse transcribed, the sequencing read expressed TCRB transcripts. The table came from immunoSEQ multiplex PCR; TCRdb's copy has only in-frame clones and leaves some out. The data show about 140,000 clones, 10% seen once. Germline V gene sequence: CDR1 MGHDK, CDR2 SYGVNS. Trimming at V came to 1 base and at J to 4 bases, leaving 5 bases not matched to a gene. The CDR3 runs 16 residues. The gene calls are TRBV25-1 and TRBJ2-1; 9 bases line up with TRBD2. Sequences were obtained from naive CD4+ T cells from blood. The TCR was taken from a man younger than 35 in good health. The CDR3 coding sequence is TGTGCCAGCAGTGAATTAAGCGGGGGGATATACAATGAGCAGTTCTTC. This translates into CASSELSGGIYNEQFF.